These 9 T cell receptor beta chains were all obtained from the same sample, sequenced in a study of blood T cell repertoires in COVID-19. TCRdb's table, derived via immunoSEQ multiplex PCR, lists solely in-frame clones and lacks some. The sample records about 190,000 clones, approximately 79% being singletons. Specimen: peripheral blood. These receptors were obtained from a woman in her 70s with acute or convalescent COVID-19.

The V gene is TRBV3-1 (or the pseudogene TRBV3-2), the J gene TRBJ1-2; 9 bases match TRBD1. The CDR3 runs 16 residues. Germline values: CDR1 LGHDT, CDR2 YNNKEL (reference sequence). Trimming removed 2 bases from V and 1 base from J; junction bases left unmatched: 5. The DNA for the CDR3 is TGTGCCAGCAGCCAATGGTGGACAGGGGATAACTATGGCTACACCTTC. Its translation: CASSQWWTGDNYGYTF.

The chain combines TRBV5-1 with TRBJ2-1; 9 bases agree with TRBD1. The junction had 4 bases not matched to a gene; V was cut back by 2 bases and J by 7 bases. Germline V gives CDR1 SGHRS, CDR2 YFSETQ. The CDR3 has 14 residues. CDR3 sequence (DNA): TGCGCCAGCAGCTTCGGGGACAGGGTTAATGAGCAGTTCTTC. Its protein is CASSFGDRVNEQFF.

This chain links TRBV24-1 with TRBJ2-7, with TRBD1 matching 9 bases. The length of the CDR3 is 15 residues. Looked up from germline, CDR1 is KGHDR and CDR2 is SFDVKD. J was trimmed by 3 bases and V by 4 bases; bases with no gene match: 6. The CDR3 DNA sequence: TGTGCCACCAGTGACCCGACAGGGGGGATCTACGAGCAGTACTTC. Translation: CATSDPTGGIYEQYF.

The chain recombines TRBV11-2 with TRBJ2-1; TRBD2 matches at 9 bases. The ends lost 3 bases at V and 8 bases at J; junction bases unmatched: 8. Germline V gene lookup returns CDR1 SGHAT and CDR2 FQNNGV. This CDR3 region has 15 residues. The CDR3 DNA sequence: TGTGCCAGCAGCTTCTTCGCGGGAGGGGGTCATGAGCAGTTCTTC. Its protein is CASSFFAGGGHEQFF.

The gene calls are TRBV5-4 and TRBJ1-1, with D perhaps matching TRBD1 (5 bases). Germline V gene data show CDR1 as SGHNT and CDR2 as YYREEE (reference sequence). Trimming removed 5 bases at V and 1 base at J, with 12 bases between. This CDR3 is built from 14 residues. This CDR3 is CASRQDNRNTEAFF. Written as DNA, the CDR3 is TGTGCCAGCAGACAGGACAATCGGAACACTGAAGCTTTCTTT.

This chain joins TRBV29-1 and TRBJ2-2; 10 bases map to TRBD2. The V gene end was trimmed by 6 bases and the J gene end by 3 bases; junction bases not matched to a gene: 10. Germline CDR1 SQVTM, CDR2 ANQGSEA. The length of the CDR3 is 16 residues. CDR3 region: CSVGRASGRDTGELFF. Written as DNA, the CDR3 is TGCAGCGTGGGGAGAGCCAGCGGGAGGGACACCGGGGAGCTGTTTTTT.

This sequence joins TRBV6-6 and TRBJ2-7; D is perhaps TRBD2 (5 bases). The CDR3 loop spans 14 amino acids. The germline CDR1 and CDR2 sequences are MNHNY and SVGAGI (reference sequence). V was trimmed by 5 bases and J by 3 bases, leaving 14 bases between them. The CDR3 DNA follows: TGTGCCAGCAGTGCCGGGATCCAAGTCTACGAGCAGTACTTC. Residues: CASSAGIQVYEQYF.

CDR3 DNA: TGTGCCAGCACCTACAGGGGATCCGGAAACACCATATATTTT. Protein product: CASTYRGSGNTIYF. V usage is TRBV3-1 (or the pseudogene TRBV3-2) and J usage is TRBJ1-3; TRBD1 agrees at 7 bases. V dropped 7 bases and J dropped 4; count of bases not matched to a gene: 7. Germline CDR1 LGHDT, CDR2 YNNKEL (reference sequence). This CDR3 spans 14 amino acids.

This CDR3 reads CASRAGQGRYEQYF. The CDR3 nucleotides are TGCGCCAGCAGGGCAGGACAGGGTAGATACGAGCAGTACTTC. The chain couples TRBV5-1 to TRBJ2-7; 8 bases match TRBD1. The CDR3 is 14 residues long. V trimming: 5 bases; J trimming: 4 bases; junction bases outside the gene matches: 8. The germline gives CDR1 SGHRS, CDR2 YFSETQ.